This T cell receptor (beta chain) was identified during a study of post-analysis software for immune sequencing data. Study-level background: Courses of disease covered relapsing-remitting, secondary progressive and progressive-relapsing multiple sclerosis.

The V end lost 0 bases, the J end lost 8 bases, and 13 bases lay between the germline ends. CDR1 is SQVTM and CDR2 is ANQGSEA in the germline V gene. The CDR3 totals 13 residues. Study-wide results and caveats: In patients, about five TRBV segments were more frequent than in controls, with TRBV5-6, TRBV5-1 and TRBV20-1 among them. F measure grouped same-batch samples tightly together.

This clonotype was seen more than once but under ten times. The target antigen is unknown. Unique molecular identifiers were built into the TCR beta cDNA libraries. TCRdb recomputed calls from the PCR reads with MiXCR, one row per CDR3 protein. The sample consists of 400,000 to 500,000 distinct CDR3 sequences, 30% to 45% of them appearing once. The sequenced sample consisted of blood. The rearrangement uses TRBV29-1 and TRBJ1-2; D not resolved. The source of this sequence is a girl aged 2 to 10 with multiple sclerosis. CDR3 nucleotides: TGCAGCGTTGAAGAGGTCCTAACCGGGGGCTACACCTTC. Protein product: CSVEEVLTGGYTF.